This T cell receptor (beta chain) was profiled in a study of blood T cells in healthy people across ages. In regard to this clonotype: Germline and junction disagree at one end, which may indicate a read error.

This CDR3 contains 16 residues. The germline gives CDR1 SGHVS, CDR2 FQNEAQ. Primed by a sample-barcoded 5' primer and a J-beta primer mix, a second PCR proceeded for 7 to 11 cycles. TCRdb reprocessed the 5' RACE reads with MiXCR, giving one entry per CDR3 protein. The sample lists 1.8 million or so distinct CDR3 sequences; about two fifths were seen once. The clonotype was recovered from a human donor in good health. This chain connects TRBV7-8 to TRBJ2-7; D is undetermined. The sequenced sample consisted of blood. CDR3 protein: CTSSLMRGGIRNEQYF. CDR3 bases: TGTACCAGCAGCTTAATGCGCGGTGGCATTCGGAACGAGCAGTACTTC.